Listed here are 24 T cell receptor beta chains from one sample, sequenced in a study of Ad26.COV2.S vaccination and SARS-CoV-2 variants. As to treatment: approximately 18 received Ad26.COV2.S at low or high dose, single or two shots; about 5 received placebo; per-sample allocation not given. Vaccine and placebo recipients were sampled on day 63 after the first injection. Clones were read by immunoSEQ multiplex PCR, and TCRdb kept only the in-frame ones, dropping some. The sample includes hundreds of thousands of clones, around 90% of them seen just once. The material was peripheral blood, obtained in a trial of Ad26.COV2.S vaccine versus placebo. The receptors stem from a person aged 18-65 years who received the Ad26.COV2.S COVID-19 vaccine or a placebo.

The gene calls are TRBV15 and TRBJ2-7; no clear D gene. Germline V CDR1 and CDR2: LNHNV, YYDKDF (reference sequence). Deletions cut 3 bases from V and 6 bases from J, with 9 bases between. The CDR3 is 12 amino acids. CDR3 in amino acids: CATSSVLGEQYF. CDR3 bases: TGTGCCACCAGCAGCGTCCTTGGCGAGCAGTACTTC.

The J gene is TRBJ2-7, the V gene TRBV6-6; D is uncertain. The CDR3 is made up of 13 amino acids. The V gene's germline CDR1 is MNHNY and CDR2 SVGAGI (reference sequence). V was cut by 6 bases and J by 3 bases, with 12 bases left in between. This CDR3 reads CASRVASHYEQYF. The DNA of the CDR3 is TGTGCCAGCAGAGTGGCTTCCCACTACGAGCAGTACTTC.

V is TRBV5-6 and J is TRBJ2-5; 8 bases line up with TRBD2. CDR3 length: 15 amino acids. With 0 bases clipped from V and 4 bases from J, the junction kept 5 bases outside the gene matches. The germline CDR1 and CDR2 sequences are SGHDT and YYEEEE. The CDR3 DNA reads TGTGCCAGCAGCTTGGTCAGCGGGAGAGTAGAGACCCAGTACTTC. Its translation: CASSLVSGRVETQYF.

The V call is TRBV7-8, the J call TRBJ1-4; TRBD1 matches 10 bases. The CDR3 consists of 15 residues. The V gene end was trimmed by 5 bases and the J gene end by 7 bases; junction bases not matched to a gene: 7. CDR1 is SGHVS, CDR2 FQNEAQ, per germline. CDR3 in amino acids: CASSGRTGGVEKLFF. CDR3 nucleotide sequence: TGTGCCAGCAGCGGAAGGACAGGGGGAGTTGAAAAACTGTTTTTT.

The V call is TRBV10-3, the J call TRBJ2-3; possibly TRBD2 for D (6 bases). Germline values: CDR1 ENHRY, CDR2 SYGVKD. This CDR3 has 15 residues. Deletions cut 5 bases from V and 2 bases from J, with 14 bases between. CDR3 region: CAISLTGGTTDTQYF. The CDR3 DNA reads TGTGCCATCAGTTTGACGGGCGGGACCACAGATACGCAGTATTTT.

The chain joins TRBV15 to TRBJ2-3; weak D call: TRBD2 (7 bases). There are 15 residues in the CDR3. V lost 3 bases and J 4 bases, leaving 14 bases between the germline ends. CDR1 is LNHNV, CDR2 YYDKDF, per germline (reference sequence). DNA of the CDR3: TGTGCCACCAGCAGCTCCAGGGGAGGGTCAGATACGCAGTATTTT. This translates into CATSSSRGGSDTQYF.

The CDR3 sequence: CASSVGRQGNTGELFF. The CDR3 nucleotides read TGTGCCAGCAGCGTAGGCCGGCAGGGGAACACCGGGGAGCTGTTTTTT. The chain joins TRBV9 to TRBJ2-2, with a tentative D call TRBD1 (5 bases). V was pared by 0 bases and J by 1 base, with 10 bases between. CDR1 and CDR2 from the germline V gene are SGDLS and YYNGEE. The CDR3 is made up of 16 amino acids.

The sample holds many counts of this clone. The chain links TRBV27 to TRBJ1-6, with 9 bases fitting TRBD1. The J segment lost 0 bases and the V segment lost 2 bases, leaving 2 bases of the junction unmatched. This CDR3 comprises 17 residues. The V gene's germline CDR1 is MNHEY and CDR2 SMNVEV (reference sequence). CDR3 in amino acids: CASSLGTGSSYNSPLHF. The DNA for the CDR3 is TGTGCCAGCAGTTTAGGGACAGGGAGCTCCTATAATTCACCCCTCCACTTT.

In this sample, this clone turned up once. V gene TRBV19 combines with J gene TRBJ2-6; D might be TRBD1 (6 bases). There are 16 residues in the CDR3. Trimming pared 0 bases from V and 4 bases from J, leaving 10 bases between. Germline CDR1 and CDR2: LNHDA and SQIVND (reference sequence). CDR3 residues: CASSIETGSGANVLTF. The CDR3, as DNA: TGTGCCAGTAGTATAGAGACAGGCTCAGGGGCCAACGTCCTGACTTTC.

The chain recombines TRBV7-8 with TRBJ2-3, with 11 positions matching TRBD2. V lost 5 bases, J lost 6 bases, and 7 bases stayed unmatched. Looked up from germline, CDR1 is SGHVS and CDR2 is FQNEAQ. The CDR3 spans 15 residues. Here the CDR3 reads CASSNSGGAGDTQYF. DNA of the CDR3: TGTGCCAGCAGCAATAGCGGGGGGGCAGGTGATACGCAGTATTTT.

The chain links TRBV19 to TRBJ2-4; D is uncertain. From germline, CDR1 is LNHDA and CDR2 SQIVND (reference sequence). Trimming shortened V by 5 bases and J by 0 bases, and 8 bases separated the two germline ends. The CDR3 is 14 amino acids. The CDR3 reads CASSHPVAKNIQYF. The CDR3 coding sequence is TGTGCCAGTAGTCACCCAGTAGCCAAAAACATTCAGTACTTC.

The chain carries TRBV6-5 and TRBJ1-3, with D uncertain. There are 14 residues in the CDR3. Germline CDR1 and CDR2: MNHEY and SVGAGI. Trimming shortened V by 5 bases and J by 0 bases, and 8 bases separated the two germline ends. In nucleotides, the CDR3 is TGTGCCAGCAGTCTTCACTACTCTGGAAACACCATATATTTT. It yields the protein CASSLHYSGNTIYF.

V usage is TRBV2 and J usage is TRBJ2-2; the match to TRBD1 covers 7 bases. CDR1 SNHLY and CDR2 FYNNEI come from the germline V gene. Trimming at V came to 2 bases and at J to 1 base, leaving 7 bases not matched to a gene. CDR3 length equals 17 residues. CDR3 region: CASSESRNRGNTGELFF. In DNA, the CDR3 is TGTGCCAGCAGTGAATCCCGGAACAGGGGGAACACCGGGGAGCTGTTTTTT.

The genes are TRBV18 and TRBJ2-7; the D is unclear. The CDR3 runs to 13 residues. V lost 6 bases, J lost 2 bases, and 11 bases lay in between. The germline gives CDR1 KGHSH, CDR2 LQKENI. The CDR3 sequence is CASSLTDTYEQYF. The DNA for the CDR3 is TGTGCCAGCTCGCTGACTGATACCTACGAGCAGTACTTC.

On this clone: Additional DNA sequences in this sample encode the identical CDR3. The chain recombines TRBV27 with TRBJ2-7; the D is unclear. The CDR3 runs 14 residues. Germline V gene sequence: CDR1 MNHEY, CDR2 SMNVEV (reference sequence). V was pared by 3 bases and J by 0 bases, with 9 bases between. The CDR3 reads CASSLGLSSYEQYF. The CDR3 coding sequence is TGTGCCAGCAGTTTGGGATTAAGCTCCTACGAGCAGTACTTC.

The chain has TRBV19 and TRBJ2-7, with TRBD1 identical over 11 bases. Germline V gene lookup returns CDR1 LNHDA and CDR2 SQIVND (reference sequence). The trim removed 4 bases at V and 2 bases at J, leaving 4 bases unmatched. The CDR3 contains 15 residues. CDR3 sequence: CASSKDRGPAYEQYF. The CDR3, as DNA: TGTGCCAGTAGTAAGGACAGGGGGCCTGCCTACGAGCAGTACTTC. The variable domain in full, with the rest retrieved from reference TRBV19 and TRBJ2-7, is DGGITQSPKYLFRKEGQNVTLSCEQNLNHDAMYWYRQDPGQGLRLIYYSQIVNDFQKGDIAEGYSVSREKKESFPLTVTSAQKNPTAFYLCASSKDRGPAYEQYFGPGTRLTVT.

The chain couples TRBV23-1 to TRBJ1-5, with D possibly TRBD1 on 5 matching bases. TRBV23-1 is known as an ORF, though its function is uncertain. V shed 2 bases and J shed 0 bases, with 35 bases lying between them. CDR3 size: 24 residues. In DNA, the CDR3 is TGCGCCAGCAGTCAACCCGATACGACCTCTCCGGGGCCGGGTAGGCTGAATAGCAATCAGCCCCAGCATTTT. This sequence encodes CASSQPDTTSPGPGRLNSNQPQHF.

The chain uses TRBV5-1 and TRBJ2-7, with D unclear. Germline lookup yields CDR1 SGHRS and CDR2 YFSETQ. V shed 2 bases and J shed 3 bases, with 9 bases lying between them. CDR3 length equals 13 residues. CDR3 sequence reads: CASSFAENYEQYF. In nucleotides, the CDR3 is TGCGCCAGCAGCTTTGCGGAGAACTACGAGCAGTACTTC.

This clone has more than one count but fewer than ten. This chain joins TRBV5-4 and TRBJ2-1; a possible D gene is TRBD2 (5 bases). The germline V and J ends were trimmed by 5 bases and 0 bases, with 15 bases remaining between them. Germline V gives CDR1 SGHNT, CDR2 YYREEE (reference sequence). The CDR3 totals 16 residues. Here the CDR3 DNA reads TGTGCCAGCAGTTCGTTCTTGGGGAGCTCCTACAATGAGCAGTTCTTC. Its protein is CASSSFLGSSYNEQFF.

The V and J genes are TRBV9 and TRBJ1-2; D call uncertain. The length of the CDR3 is 13 residues. CDR1 and CDR2 from the germline V gene are SGDLS and YYNGEE. V was cut by 4 bases and J by 0 bases, with 7 bases left in between. The CDR3 DNA sequence: TGTGCCAGCAGCCAGGCATCTAACTATGGCTACACCTTC. It translates to CASSQASNYGYTF.

This chain joins TRBV2 and TRBJ1-6, with D possibly being TRBD1 (5 bases). Germline V gene lookup returns CDR1 SNHLY and CDR2 FYNNEI. With 7 bases removed from V and 0 bases from J, the gap between germline ends came to 16 bases. This CDR3 spans 17 amino acids. The CDR3 nucleotides read TGTGCCAGCACGAAAAGCAATACAGGCTCCTATAATTCACCCCTCCACTTT. Translating gives CASTKSNTGSYNSPLHF. The full variable domain, with the rest looked up from reference TRBV2 and TRBJ1-6, is EPEVTQTPSHQVTQMGQEVILRCVPISNHLYFYWYRQILGQKVEFLVSFYNNEISEKSEIFDDQFSVERPDGSNFTLKIRSTKLEDSAMYFCASTKSNTGSYNSPLHFGNGTRLTVT.

The chain combines TRBV30 with TRBJ2-5, with a tentative D call TRBD2 (5 bases). The CDR3 runs 12 residues. The germline V gene has CDR1 GTSNPN and CDR2 SVGIG (reference sequence). V was pared by 1 base and J by 5 bases, with 8 bases between. CDR3 nucleotide sequence: TGTGCCTGGAGTGCCCCGGGGGAGACCCAGTACTTC. Its translation: CAWSAPGETQYF.

The chain is built from TRBV27 and TRBJ1-1; D is undetermined. The germline V gene encodes CDR1 MNHEY and CDR2 SMNVEV (reference sequence). V shed 7 bases and J shed 4 bases, with 13 bases lying between them. This CDR3 is built from 13 residues. The DNA for the CDR3 is TGTGCCAGCACAGGCGGCATTGGCACTGAAGCTTTCTTT. This encodes CASTGGIGTEAFF.

The chain employs TRBV14 and TRBJ2-5, with 7 bases aligning to TRBD1. The CDR3 is 14 amino acids. After removal of 4 bases from V and 7 bases from J, the junction contained 9 bases not matched to a gene. From germline, CDR1 is SGHDN and CDR2 FVKESK. In DNA, the CDR3 is TGTGCCAGCAGCCGGACAGGAGCGTGGGGGACCCAGTACTTC. Translation: CASSRTGAWGTQYF.